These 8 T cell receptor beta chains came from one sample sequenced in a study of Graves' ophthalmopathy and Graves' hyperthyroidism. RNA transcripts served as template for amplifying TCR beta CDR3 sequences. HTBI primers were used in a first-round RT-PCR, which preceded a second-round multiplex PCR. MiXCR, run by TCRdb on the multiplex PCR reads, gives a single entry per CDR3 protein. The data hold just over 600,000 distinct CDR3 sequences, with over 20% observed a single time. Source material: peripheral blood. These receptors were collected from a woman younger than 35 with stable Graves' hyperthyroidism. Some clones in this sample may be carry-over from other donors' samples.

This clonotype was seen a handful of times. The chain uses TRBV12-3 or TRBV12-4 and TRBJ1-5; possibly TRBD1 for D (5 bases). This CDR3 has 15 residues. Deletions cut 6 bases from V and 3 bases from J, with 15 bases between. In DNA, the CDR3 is TGTGCCAGCAGACTGGGGAGGGGTAACAATCAGCCCCAGCATTTT. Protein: CASRLGRGNNQPQHF.

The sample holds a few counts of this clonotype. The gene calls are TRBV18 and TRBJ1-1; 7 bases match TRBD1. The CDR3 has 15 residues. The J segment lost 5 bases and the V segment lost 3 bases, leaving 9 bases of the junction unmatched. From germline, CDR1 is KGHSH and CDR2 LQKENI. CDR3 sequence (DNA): TGTGCCAGCTCACCGGACGGTCCCAGGGGGACTGAAGCTTTCTTT. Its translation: CASSPDGPRGTEAFF.

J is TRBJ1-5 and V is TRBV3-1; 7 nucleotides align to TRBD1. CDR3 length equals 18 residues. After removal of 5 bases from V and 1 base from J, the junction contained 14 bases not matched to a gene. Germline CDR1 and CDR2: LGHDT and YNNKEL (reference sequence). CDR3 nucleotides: TGTGCCAGCAGCGGAACTCCCAGACAGGGCAGGAGCAATCAGCCCCAGCATTTT. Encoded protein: CASSGTPRQGRSNQPQHF.

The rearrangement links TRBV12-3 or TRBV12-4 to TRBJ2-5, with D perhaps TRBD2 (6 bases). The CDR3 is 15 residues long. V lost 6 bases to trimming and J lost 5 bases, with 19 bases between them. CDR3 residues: CASSAGLQDGETQYF. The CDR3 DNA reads TGTGCCAGCAGCGCGGGACTCCAGGACGGGGAGACCCAGTACTTC.

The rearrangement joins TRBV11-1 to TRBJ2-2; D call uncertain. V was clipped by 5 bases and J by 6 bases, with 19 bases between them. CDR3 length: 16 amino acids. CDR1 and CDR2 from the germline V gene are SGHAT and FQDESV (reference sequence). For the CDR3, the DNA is TGTGCCAGCAGCCTATTACCGACACCAACCCCCGGGGAGCTGTTTTTT. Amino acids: CASSLLPTPTPGELFF.

CDR3 residues: CATSRDNAGEAFF. The CDR3 DNA reads TGTGCCACCAGCAGAGATAACGCAGGGGAGGCTTTCTTT. This sequence joins TRBV15 and TRBJ1-1; D might be TRBD1 (6 bases). Germline V gene lookup returns CDR1 LNHNV and CDR2 YYDKDF (reference sequence). Trimming shortened V by 0 bases and J by 11 bases, and 13 bases separated the two germline ends. CDR3 length: 13 amino acids.

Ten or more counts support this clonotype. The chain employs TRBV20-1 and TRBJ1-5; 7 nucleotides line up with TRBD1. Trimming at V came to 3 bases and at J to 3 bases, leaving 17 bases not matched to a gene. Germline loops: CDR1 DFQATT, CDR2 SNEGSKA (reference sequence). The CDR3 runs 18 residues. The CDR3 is CSASGRGPGTSNNQPQHF. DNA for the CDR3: TGCAGTGCTAGTGGGAGGGGGCCCGGGACTAGTAACAATCAGCCCCAGCATTTT.

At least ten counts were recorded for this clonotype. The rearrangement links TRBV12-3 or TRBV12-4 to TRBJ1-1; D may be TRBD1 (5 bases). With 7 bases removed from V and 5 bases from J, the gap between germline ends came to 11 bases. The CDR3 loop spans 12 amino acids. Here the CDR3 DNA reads TGTGCCAGCACAGGGATTCAGACTGAAGCTTTCTTT. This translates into CASTGIQTEAFF.